This T cell receptor (beta chain) originates from a study of Ad26.COV2.S vaccination and SARS-CoV-2 variants. In the study overall: In the study, Ad26.COV2.S was injected intramuscularly once, or twice 56 days apart.

Treatment specified: about 20 received Ad26.COV2.S at low or high dose, single or two shots; about 5 received placebo; per-sample allocation not given. The investigators took samples on day 63 after the first vaccine or placebo injection. Sequenced by immunoSEQ multiplex PCR; TCRdb stores in-frame clones only, minus some. This table holds 400,000 to 450,000 clones, 92% found once. Study results and limitations: Vaccine recipients had higher spike-specific TCR breadth than placebo recipients. The authors reported substantial breadth in spike-specific CD8+ and CD4+ T cell responses after vaccination.

Notes on this clone: Its antigen is as yet unknown.

CDR1 is WNHNN, CDR2 SYGVQD, per germline (reference sequence). The CDR3 runs 12 residues. Trimming took 3 bases from V and 8 from J, leaving 8 bases between them. The chain joins TRBV10-1 to TRBJ2-1; D may correspond to TRBD1 or TRBD2 (5 bases each). This specimen was peripheral blood, taken in a trial of Ad26.COV2.S vaccine versus placebo. The receptor comes from a person between 18 and 65 years old who received the Ad26.COV2.S COVID-19 vaccine or a placebo. CDR3 sequence reads: CASSDRGDEQFF. CDR3 bases: TGCGCCAGCAGTGACCGGGGCGATGAGCAGTTCTTC.